This T cell receptor (beta chain) came from a study of T cells expressing NK-cell markers. Overall study results and limits: Dominant NKG2C+ clonotype frequencies of roughly 1.0-8% of CD8+ T cells were measured in more than 5 donors. HCMV specificity was not established for the expanded NKG2C+ T cell clones.

The CDR3 runs to 15 residues. Germline CDR1 and CDR2: MNHEY and SVGAGI. TCRdb reprocessed the 5' RACE reads, with one entry per CDR3 protein and no DNA. Here the sample table reports about 550,000 distinct CDR3 sequences. Regarding this clonotype: What it binds is not known.

The clonotype comes from a man aged 18 to 35 in good health. The sequenced material came from blood T cells: a sorted CD56 or NKG2C T cell subset, CD4+ or CD8+ T cells, or bulk PBMC T cells (not recorded which). The chain couples TRBV6-5 to TRBJ2-1; TCRdb gives TRBD2 as the D gene, but with no DNA this cannot be confirmed. This chain's CDR3 is CASSDSAGGPGEQFF.